These 30 T cell receptor beta chains were all obtained from the same sample, sequenced in a study of T cells after posttransplantation cyclophosphamide. Sequencing was performed with immunoSEQ multiplex PCR; in TCRdb, only in-frame clones are kept and a portion is missing. The repertoire holds about 20,000 clones, with 95% to 98% as singletons. The naive gate required viable CD3+CD4+ or CD3+CD8+ cells with CCR7+CD45RA+CD45RO-CD95-CD27+CD28+ phenotype. Sequencing was done on a sample of naive CD4+ T cells sorted from PBMCs. These receptor sequences come from a man between 35 and 55 years old in good health, CMV-negative, and a related stem cell transplant donor.

The chain employs TRBV5-1 and TRBJ1-5; D is ambiguous. Per the germline V gene, CDR1 is SGHRS and CDR2 is YFSETQ. The CDR3 length is 14 residues. V dropped 2 bases and J dropped 2 bases, with 8 bases sitting between them. The chain's CDR3 is CASSFGLGNQPQHF. Written as DNA, the CDR3 is TGCGCCAGCAGCTTCGGACTCGGCAATCAGCCCCAGCATTTT.

The chain couples TRBV7-9 to TRBJ2-7, with D perhaps TRBD2 (5 bases). This CDR3 has 10 amino acids. Between the trimmed V and J ends, which lost 8 bases and 7 bases, there was a span of 9 bases. Germline values: CDR1 SEHNR, CDR2 FQNEAQ (reference sequence). Here the CDR3 reads CASSGGEQYF. CDR3 DNA: TGTGCCAGCTCAGGCGGGGAGCAGTACTTC.

This chain uses TRBV7-2 with TRBJ2-3; 10 bases are shared with TRBD2. Unmatched junction bases numbered 7, after V lost 5 bases and J lost 2 bases. This CDR3 region has 16 residues. Germline CDR1 and CDR2: SGHTA and FQGNSA. CDR3 nucleotide sequence: TGTGCCAGCAGCCTGCGGACTAGCGGACTCACAGATACGCAGTATTTT. It encodes CASSLRTSGLTDTQYF. Together with reference TRBV7-2 and TRBJ2-3, the CDR3 gives the full variable domain: GAGVSQSPSNKVTEKGKDVELRCDPISGHTALYWYRQSLGQGLEFLIYFQGNSAPDKSGLPSDRFSAERTGGSVSTLTIQRTQQEDSAVYLCASSLRTSGLTDTQYFGPGTRLTVL.

The chain uses TRBV30 and TRBJ2-5; 7 positions match TRBD1. Germline V gives CDR1 GTSNPN, CDR2 SVGIG (reference sequence). This CDR3 spans 13 amino acids. V lost 4 bases, J lost 6 bases, and 8 bases stayed unmatched. CDR3 sequence (DNA): TGTGCCTGGACCGGGTCAGGGGGAAAGACCCAGTACTTC. Translation gives CAWTGSGGKTQYF.

The chain has TRBV5-1 and TRBJ2-3; 9 nucleotides line up with TRBD1. Germline V CDR1 and CDR2: SGHRS, YFSETQ. This CDR3 has 15 amino acids. Trimming cost V 4 bases and J 4 bases; bases outside gene matches: 7. The CDR3 is CASSPRGQGPDTQYF. As DNA, the CDR3 is TGCGCCAGCAGCCCGCGGGGACAGGGCCCAGATACGCAGTATTTT.

This clone is a singleton in its sample. The chain recombines TRBV7-2 with TRBJ2-7; 9 nucleotides agree with TRBD2. The junction had 2 bases not matched to a gene; V was cut back by 1 base and J by 1 base. The CDR3 spans 15 residues. Germline V gene lookup returns CDR1 SGHTA and CDR2 FQGNSA. This CDR3 reads CASSLGSGSSYEQYF. Written as DNA, the CDR3 is TGTGCCAGCAGCTTAGGTAGCGGGAGTTCCTACGAGCAGTACTTC.

The chain recombines TRBV19 with TRBJ2-7, with 8 nucleotides matching TRBD2. The CDR3 has 14 residues. V lost 3 bases, J lost 1 base, and 2 bases stayed unmatched. Germline assignment: CDR1 LNHDA and CDR2 SQIVND (reference sequence). This CDR3 is CASSMERGSYEQYF. In DNA form, the CDR3 reads TGTGCCAGTAGTATGGAGCGGGGGTCCTACGAGCAGTACTTC.

The chain is built from TRBV4-1 and TRBJ2-1, with 11 bases identical to TRBD2. The V gene end was trimmed by 4 bases and the J gene end by 4 bases; junction bases not matched to a gene: 18. The CDR3 is 20 residues long. Germline V gene data show CDR1 as MGHRA and CDR2 as YSYEKL. CDR3 nucleotide sequence: TGCGCCAGCAGCCCTCCCGGGGTTCTAGCGGGAGGTAAGGTTTACAATGAGCAGTTCTTC. Protein product: CASSPPGVLAGGKVYNEQFF.

Only one count was recorded for this clone. The chain carries TRBV29-1 and TRBJ2-7; D gene uncertain. Germline loops: CDR1 SQVTM, CDR2 ANQGSEA. The CDR3 covers 13 residues. V gave up 4 bases and J gave up 9 bases, with 19 bases separating them. CDR3 residues: CSVVSPGLASQYF. The CDR3 DNA sequence: TGCAGCGTTGTTTCCCCGGGTCTGGCGTCGCAGTACTTC.

The sample holds one count of this clone. The chain has TRBV4-3 and TRBJ1-4; 7 bases map to TRBD1. This CDR3 comprises 14 residues. With V trimmed by 2 bases and J by 12 bases, 9 bases remained unmatched. Germline V lookup: CDR1 LGHNA, CDR2 YSLEER. The CDR3 sequence is CASSQWTGGTELFF. DNA of the CDR3: TGCGCCAGCAGCCAATGGACAGGTGGGACAGAACTGTTTTTT.

The V gene is TRBV10-3, the J gene TRBJ2-5; TRBD2 agrees at 7 bases. With V trimmed by 3 bases and J by 5 bases, 9 bases remained unmatched. Germline lookup yields CDR1 ENHRY and CDR2 SYGVKD. The CDR3 is 15 amino acids. The chain's CDR3 is CAISDQAGVRETQYF. The CDR3 bases are TGTGCCATCAGTGACCAGGCGGGGGTCCGGGAGACCCAGTACTTC.

The rearrangement joins TRBV9 to TRBJ1-1; unclear D gene. Germline values: CDR1 SGDLS, CDR2 YYNGEE. V was cut by 2 bases and J by 1 base, with 6 bases left in between. The CDR3 length is 13 residues. The CDR3 sequence is CASSVGWNTEAFF. The CDR3 nucleotides are TGTGCCAGCAGCGTGGGCTGGAACACTGAAGCTTTCTTT. The whole variable domain, filled in from reference TRBV9 and TRBJ1-1, reads DSGVTQTPKHLITATGQRVTLRCSPRSGDLSVYWYQQSLDQGLQFLIQYYNGEERAKGNILERFSAQQFPDLHSELNLSSLELGDSALYFCASSVGWNTEAFFGQGTRLTVV.

The gene calls are TRBV18 and TRBJ1-1; TRBD1 matches at 7 bases. V trimming: 5 bases; J trimming: 3 bases; junction bases outside the gene matches: 6. This CDR3 comprises 14 residues. Looked up from germline, CDR1 is KGHSH and CDR2 is LQKENI. Here the CDR3 DNA reads TGTGCCAGCTCAAAGACAGGGACGGACACTGAAGCTTTCTTT. Amino acids: CASSKTGTDTEAFF.

V usage is TRBV5-4 and J usage is TRBJ1-6; 9 bases are shared with TRBD1. Unmatched junction bases numbered 5, after V lost 2 bases and J lost 8 bases. The CDR3 is 15 amino acids. CDR1 SGHNT and CDR2 YYREEE come from the germline V gene (reference sequence). As DNA, the CDR3 is TGTGCCAGCAGCTTCGGGACAGGGTTTGATTCACCCCTCCACTTT. As protein: CASSFGTGFDSPLHF.

The chain carries TRBV4-2 and TRBJ2-1, with D maybe TRBD2 (5 bases). Trimming took 4 bases from V and 8 from J, leaving 18 bases between them. The CDR3 contains 15 residues. CDR1 and CDR2 from the germline V gene are LGHNA and YNFKEQ. The CDR3 here is CASSPSTREEYEQFF. The CDR3 DNA sequence: TGTGCCAGCAGCCCCTCTACTAGGGAAGAGTATGAGCAGTTCTTC.

The chain joins TRBV9 to TRBJ2-5; 9 nucleotides line up with TRBD2. Trimming cost V 0 bases and J 1 base; bases outside gene matches: 4. CDR3 length: 16 residues. Germline CDR1 is SGDLS and CDR2 is YYNGEE. Here the CDR3 reads CASSVAGLATQETQYF. The CDR3 DNA follows: TGTGCCAGCAGCGTAGCCGGACTAGCGACCCAAGAGACCCAGTACTTC.

About this clone: Other DNA sequences in this sample translate to the same CDR3. The rearrangement links TRBV6-1 to TRBJ2-1; TRBD2 might be the D (6 bases). This CDR3 contains 13 residues. V was trimmed by 5 bases and J by 15 bases, leaving 20 bases between them. CDR1 is MNHNS, CDR2 SASEGT, per germline. The CDR3 protein is CASSPNGRLVGFF. The CDR3 bases are TGTGCCAGCAGTCCTAATGGTCGACTAGTAGGGTTCTTC.

V gene TRBV30 combines with J gene TRBJ2-3; 8 bases fit TRBD2. There are 15 residues in the CDR3. The germline V gene has CDR1 GTSNPN and CDR2 SVGIG (reference sequence). Trimming cost V 0 bases and J 1 base; bases outside gene matches: 3. As DNA, the CDR3 is TGTGCCTGGAGTGTTTACGGGAGGGGCACAGATACGCAGTATTTT. Translation gives CAWSVYGRGTDTQYF.

The chain couples TRBV5-6 to TRBJ1-3; D is unresolved. Between the trimmed V and J ends, which lost 0 bases and 4 bases, there was a span of 11 bases. Germline V CDR1 and CDR2: SGHDT, YYEEEE. This CDR3 is 15 amino acids long. The CDR3 is CASSLAGDPGNTIYF. The CDR3, as DNA: TGTGCCAGCAGCTTGGCCGGGGATCCCGGAAACACCATATATTTT. The complete variable domain, with remaining parts taken from reference TRBV5-6 and TRBJ1-3, reads DAGVTQSPTHLIKTRGQQVTLRCSPKSGHDTVSWYQQALGQGPQFIFQYYEEEERQRGNFPDRFSGHQFPNYSSELNVNALLLGDSALYLCASSLAGDPGNTIYFGEGSWLTVV.

The V gene is TRBV4-2, the J gene TRBJ1-2; D is unresolved. V was trimmed by 3 bases and J by 9 bases, leaving 20 bases between them. CDR1 and CDR2 from the germline V gene are LGHNA and YNFKEQ. CDR3 length equals 15 residues. The CDR3 sequence is CASSQAGVRVISYTF. For the CDR3, the DNA is TGTGCCAGCAGCCAGGCCGGGGTAAGGGTGATAAGCTACACCTTC.

The J gene is TRBJ2-3, the V gene TRBV5-1; D unclear. The CDR3 is 14 residues long. With 0 bases removed from V and 3 bases from J, the gap between germline ends came to 8 bases. From germline, CDR1 is SGHRS and CDR2 YFSETQ. As DNA, the CDR3 is TGCGCCAGCAGCTTGGATCCTCGGACAGATACGCAGTATTTT. This translates into CASSLDPRTDTQYF.

This clone was found a few times. The chain uses TRBV5-8 and TRBJ2-1; 11 bases fit TRBD2. CDR1 is SGHTS and CDR2 is YDEGEE in the germline V gene. V was clipped by 0 bases and J by 6 bases; unmatched bases: 8. This CDR3 is built from 17 residues. The CDR3 spells CASSLGLLAGAFNEQFF. The CDR3 DNA sequence: TGTGCCAGCAGCTTGGGGTTACTAGCGGGAGCTTTCAATGAGCAGTTCTTC. Based on the CDR3 plus reference TRBV5-8 and TRBJ2-1, the full variable domain is EAGVTQSPTHLIKTRGQQATLRCSPISGHTSVYWYQQALGLGLQFLLWYDEGEERNRGNFPPRFSGRQFPNYSSELNVNALELEDSALYLCASSLGLLAGAFNEQFFGPGTRLTVL.

The chain has TRBV27 and TRBJ1-4; a weak D match, TRBD1 (6 bases). The CDR3 sequence is 16 residues long. The ends were cut back, 3 bases at V and 5 bases at J, with 16 bases in the middle. Germline assignment: CDR1 MNHEY and CDR2 SMNVEV (reference sequence). The CDR3 DNA sequence: TGTGCCAGCAGTTTGATAACCGGGACACGGAATGAAAAACTGTTTTTT. Its protein product is CASSLITGTRNEKLFF.

V usage is TRBV7-2 and J usage is TRBJ1-5; D is unresolved. V shed 5 bases and J shed 3 bases, with 14 bases lying between them. The germline CDR1 and CDR2 sequences are SGHTA and FQGNSA. CDR3 length equals 15 residues. The CDR3 nucleotides read TGTGCCAGCAGCCCCGCTTCGGGTTACAATCAGCCCCAGCATTTT. Translating it yields CASSPASGYNQPQHF. The whole variable domain, filled in from reference TRBV7-2 and TRBJ1-5, reads GAGVSQSPSNKVTEKGKDVELRCDPISGHTALYWYRQSLGQGLEFLIYFQGNSAPDKSGLPSDRFSAERTGGSVSTLTIQRTQQEDSAVYLCASSPASGYNQPQHFGDGTRLSIL.

The chain is built from TRBV7-8 and TRBJ1-1; a possible D gene is TRBD1 (5 bases). Germline V gives CDR1 SGHVS, CDR2 FQNEAQ. V lost 5 bases, J lost 0 bases, and 10 bases lay in between. This CDR3 contains 14 residues. The CDR3 sequence: CASSPRELNTEAFF. The CDR3 DNA sequence: TGTGCCAGCAGCCCCAGGGAATTGAACACTGAAGCTTTCTTT.

The CDR3 reads CASSFLAGSSYNEQFF. The CDR3 DNA reads TGTGCCAGCAGCTTCCTGGCGGGATCCTCCTACAATGAGCAGTTCTTC. The rearrangement links TRBV7-2 to TRBJ2-1; TRBD2 might be the D (6 bases). CDR3 length equals 16 residues. Germline values: CDR1 SGHTA, CDR2 FQGNSA. V lost 3 bases, J lost 0 bases, and 12 bases lay in between.

V and J are TRBV5-1 and TRBJ2-5; D unresolved. The germline gives CDR1 SGHRS, CDR2 YFSETQ. The CDR3 length is 16 residues. Trimming stripped 2 bases from V and 5 bases from J, with 19 bases between. The DNA of the CDR3 is TGCGCCAGCAGCTTCGGGTCGGCCGAAACGAGGGAGACCCAGTACTTC. This encodes CASSFGSAETRETQYF. Full variable domain (missing parts from reference TRBV5-1 and TRBJ2-5): KAGVTQTPRYLIKTRGQQVTLSCSPISGHRSVSWYQQTPGQGLQFLFEYFSETQRNKGNFPGRFSGRQFSNSRSEMNVSTLELGDSALYLCASSFGSAETRETQYFGPGTRLLVL.

The chain is built from TRBV5-1 and TRBJ1-1; D not certain. Germline V gene sequence: CDR1 SGHRS, CDR2 YFSETQ. This CDR3 has 14 residues. The germline V and J ends were trimmed by 2 bases and 1 base, with 9 bases remaining between them. CDR3 bases: TGCGCCAGCAGCTTAGATGGAGCGAACACTGAAGCTTTCTTT. Protein product: CASSLDGANTEAFF. Together with reference TRBV5-1 and TRBJ1-1, the CDR3 gives the full variable domain: KAGVTQTPRYLIKTRGQQVTLSCSPISGHRSVSWYQQTPGQGLQFLFEYFSETQRNKGNFPGRFSGRQFSNSRSEMNVSTLELGDSALYLCASSLDGANTEAFFGQGTRLTVV.

The V gene is TRBV5-1, the J gene TRBJ1-1, with 9 positions matching TRBD1. V trimming: 3 bases; J trimming: 3 bases; junction bases outside the gene matches: 0. The germline CDR1 and CDR2 sequences are SGHRS and YFSETQ. This CDR3 has 13 residues. CDR3 bases: TGCGCCAGCAGCTGGGACAGGGACACTGAAGCTTTCTTT. This encodes CASSWDRDTEAFF.

The rearrangement links TRBV6-5 to TRBJ1-5; the D is unclear. CDR1 and CDR2 (germline): MNHEY, SVGAGI. The V and J ends lost 6 bases and 6 bases respectively, with 15 bases between them. The CDR3 covers 14 residues. CDR3 sequence: CASSSPGFSQPQHF. CDR3 bases: TGTGCCAGCAGCTCCCCCGGGTTCAGTCAGCCCCAGCATTTT.